Listed here are 24 T cell receptor beta chains from one sample, sequenced in a study of blood T cell repertoires in COVID-19. Method: immunoSEQ multiplex PCR; TCRdb's copy keeps in-frame clones and lacks some. The profile covers hundreds of thousands of clones, with around 84% appearing a single time and about a sixth taken by the ten largest. Sequencing was done on a sample of peripheral blood. The origin of the receptors is a woman of 80 years or more with active or convalescent COVID-19.

The J gene is TRBJ2-3, the V gene TRBV5-1, with TRBD2 identical over 8 bases. The length of the CDR3 is 12 residues. Germline V gene sequence: CDR1 SGHRS, CDR2 YFSETQ. Germline trimming cut 4 bases from V and 10 bases from J; bases unmatched to any gene: 5. The DNA for the CDR3 is TGCGCCAGCAGCCTGAGCGGGGGTGCGCAGTATTTT. Amino acids: CASSLSGGAQYF.

J is TRBJ2-3 and V is TRBV7-2; 9 bases agree with TRBD2. Per the germline V gene, CDR1 is SGHTA and CDR2 is FQGNSA. V lost 2 bases, J lost 6 bases, and 3 bases stayed unmatched. CDR3 length: 14 residues. The CDR3 DNA is TGTGCCAGCAGCTTACTCCTAGCGGGGGATACGCAGTATTTT. As protein: CASSLLLAGDTQYF.

V usage is TRBV4-2 and J usage is TRBJ2-4, with D possibly being TRBD2 (6 bases). With 4 bases removed from V and 5 bases from J, the gap between germline ends came to 12 bases. CDR1 and CDR2 from the germline V gene are LGHNA and YNFKEQ. CDR3 length: 14 amino acids. The CDR3 region is CASSPNTGENIQYF. CDR3 sequence (DNA): TGTGCCAGCAGCCCCAATACGGGGGAAAACATTCAGTACTTC.

J is TRBJ2-1 and V is TRBV6-2 or TRBV6-3; 9 positions agree with TRBD1. This CDR3 contains 14 residues. Germline V gives CDR1 MNHEY, CDR2 SVGEGT. Unmatched junction bases numbered 9, after V lost 5 bases and J lost 10 bases. The chain's CDR3 is CASSTRNRGREQFF. The CDR3 DNA follows: TGTGCCAGCAGTACAAGAAACAGGGGGCGGGAGCAGTTCTTC.

The J gene is TRBJ1-2, the V gene TRBV29-1; the match to TRBD1 covers 10 bases. After removal of 6 bases from V and 2 bases from J, the junction contained 6 bases not matched to a gene. The CDR3 sequence is 14 residues long. Germline V gene data show CDR1 as SQVTM and CDR2 as ANQGSEA. This chain's CDR3 is CSVWDRGQNYGYTF. The DNA of the CDR3 is TGCAGCGTCTGGGACAGGGGACAGAACTATGGCTACACCTTC.

This clone was counted a single time. The chain uses TRBV30 and TRBJ2-3; D is possibly TRBD1 (6 bases). Deletions cut 0 bases from V and 0 bases from J, with 10 bases between. This CDR3 region has 15 residues. Looked up from germline, CDR1 is GTSNPN and CDR2 is SVGIG (reference sequence). The CDR3 spells CAWSVGGHSTDTQYF. The CDR3, as DNA: TGTGCCTGGAGTGTTGGGGGCCATAGCACAGATACGCAGTATTTT.

This chain joins TRBV15 and TRBJ2-7; D gene unclear. The CDR3 has 14 residues. The germline CDR1 and CDR2 sequences are LNHNV and YYDKDF (reference sequence). V was shortened by 3 bases and J by 5 bases, with 14 bases between the two germline ends. The CDR3 bases are TGTGCCACCAGCAGGGTCGTTAGCTTCGACGAGCAGTACTTC. This encodes CATSRVVSFDEQYF.

This clone came up once. This chain links TRBV5-5 with TRBJ1-5; TRBD1 matches at 7 bases. In germline, CDR1 is SGHKS, CDR2 YYEKEE (reference sequence). J was trimmed by 2 bases and V by 0 bases; bases with no gene match: 8. CDR3 size: 17 residues. For the CDR3, the DNA is TGTGCCAGCAGCTTGGCGGTCTTTACAGGGGGCAATCAGCCCCAGCATTTT. It specifies CASSLAVFTGGNQPQHF.

J is TRBJ2-7 and V is TRBV7-9, with 8 positions matching TRBD1. The CDR3 is 14 amino acids. Germline CDR1 and CDR2: SEHNR and FQNEAQ (reference sequence). With 5 bases clipped from V and 5 bases from J, the junction kept 8 bases outside the gene matches. The CDR3 coding sequence is TGTGCCAGCAGCCCCGGACAGGGCGGCGACGAGCAGTACTTC. Translating gives CASSPGQGGDEQYF.

This clone was seen more than once but under ten times. The chain employs TRBV11-2 and TRBJ2-7, with TRBD1 as a possible D gene (6 bases). This CDR3 contains 16 residues. Trimming stripped 4 bases from V and 7 bases from J, with 23 bases between. The germline V gene has CDR1 SGHAT and CDR2 FQNNGV. The CDR3 DNA follows: TGTGCCAGCAGCTACCGACCCATAAGGGGGTTAAGGGAGCAGTACTTC. It encodes CASSYRPIRGLREQYF.

The chain carries TRBV5-1 and TRBJ2-2, with D unresolved. Germline loops: CDR1 SGHRS, CDR2 YFSETQ. Trimming pared 0 bases from V and 7 bases from J, leaving 10 bases between. This CDR3 is built from 14 residues. The CDR3 DNA is TGCGCCAGCAGCTTGGTCCCTTCGGGCGGGGAGCTGTTTTTT. The encoded protein is CASSLVPSGGELFF.

This chain joins TRBV5-4 and TRBJ2-1; TRBD2 matches at 15 bases. The V gene's germline CDR1 is SGHNT and CDR2 YYREEE (reference sequence). With V trimmed by 3 bases and J by 7 bases, 2 bases remained unmatched. The CDR3 contains 15 residues. The CDR3 loop reads CASSSGTSGGNEQFF. The CDR3 nucleotides are TGTGCCAGCAGCTCCGGGACTAGCGGGGGGAATGAGCAGTTCTTC.

The gene calls are TRBV7-8 and TRBJ1-1, with 8 nucleotides matching TRBD1. Per the germline V gene, CDR1 is SGHVS and CDR2 is FQNEAQ. The V segment lost 5 bases and the J segment 5 bases; nucleotides outside the gene matches: 10. The CDR3 has 15 amino acids. CDR3: CASSGGQGSDTEAFF. DNA for the CDR3: TGTGCCAGCAGCGGAGGACAGGGAAGCGATACTGAAGCTTTCTTT.

On this clone itself: The sample contains more than one DNA sequence encoding this CDR3. The chain carries TRBV5-1 and TRBJ2-7, with D hard to call. CDR3 length: 14 residues. Trimming left V 0 bases short and J 0 bases short, with 7 bases between. Looked up from germline, CDR1 is SGHRS and CDR2 is YFSETQ. CDR3 DNA: TGCGCCAGCAGCTTGGATCCCAGCTCCTACGAGCAGTACTTC. Translated, it gives CASSLDPSSYEQYF.

This chain joins TRBV12-2 and TRBJ2-1; the table's TRBD2 call for D was not verified on the DNA. TRBV12-2 is labeled a pseudogene. The CDR3 spans 16 residues. The CDR3 coding sequence is TGTGCAAGTCGCCCCAATACTAGCGGGGCTTACAATGAGCAGTTCTTC. This gives the protein CASRPNTSGAYNEQFF.

The chain couples TRBV5-1 to TRBJ1-2, with 9 nucleotides matching TRBD1. Losses at the gene ends were 0 bases for V and 8 bases for J; bases not matched to a gene: 11. Looked up from germline, CDR1 is SGHRS and CDR2 is YFSETQ. The CDR3 has 16 amino acids. The CDR3 is CASSLAVTGGARGYTF. Here the CDR3 DNA reads TGCGCCAGCAGCTTGGCAGTTACAGGGGGCGCTCGGGGCTACACCTTC.

The sample holds a few counts of this clone. This chain joins TRBV5-4 and TRBJ2-5; 7 bases line up with TRBD1. The germline gives CDR1 SGHNT, CDR2 YYREEE (reference sequence). V was pared by 4 bases and J by 5 bases, with 2 bases of the junction left unmatched. The CDR3 is made up of 12 amino acids. DNA of the CDR3: TGTGCCAGCAGCATGGACAGGGAGACCCAGTACTTC. Translated, it gives CASSMDRETQYF. Variable domain in full (rest from reference TRBV5-4 and TRBJ2-5): ETGVTQSPTHLIKTRGQQVTLRCSSQSGHNTVSWYQQALGQGPQFIFQYYREEENGRGNFPPRFSGLQFPNYSSELNVNALELDDSALYLCASSMDRETQYFGPGTRLLVL.

The rearrangement joins TRBV7-2 to TRBJ2-7; a possible D gene is TRBD1 (6 bases). Trimming pared 5 bases from V and 1 base from J, leaving 12 bases between. The germline V gene encodes CDR1 SGHTA and CDR2 FQGNSA. The CDR3 has 14 amino acids. The CDR3 DNA reads as TGTGCCAGCAGCCGTGGACAGAATTCCTACGAGCAGTACTTC. As protein: CASSRGQNSYEQYF.

The gene calls are TRBV7-2 and TRBJ2-5; 8 nucleotides line up with TRBD1. Germline-derived CDR1 and CDR2 are SGHTA and FQGNSA. CDR3 length: 14 amino acids. V shed 3 bases and J 2 bases; nucleotides not matched to a gene: 2. The CDR3 DNA reads as TGTGCCAGCAGCTTTACAGGGGGGCAAGAGACCCAGTACTTC. It is translated as CASSFTGGQETQYF.

The count of this clone is one. The J gene is TRBJ2-2, the V gene TRBV18; perhaps TRBD2 as D (6 bases). Between the trimmed V and J ends, which lost 0 bases and 4 bases, there was a span of 9 bases. The germline V gene encodes CDR1 KGHSH and CDR2 LQKENI. This CDR3 spans 15 amino acids. In DNA form, the CDR3 reads TGTGCCAGCTCACCACCGTTCGGGGGCACCGGGGAGCTGTTTTTT. It encodes CASSPPFGGTGELFF.

This chain uses TRBV18 with TRBJ2-5; the match to TRBD2 covers 7 bases. After removal of 3 bases from V and 0 bases from J, the junction contained 1 base not matched to a gene. Per the germline V gene, CDR1 is KGHSH and CDR2 is LQKENI. CDR3 length equals 14 residues. The CDR3 DNA is TGTGCCAGCTCACCTCTAGCGGACCAAGAGACCCAGTACTTC. Its translation is CASSPLADQETQYF.

This chain links TRBV5-1 with TRBJ2-2, with D perhaps TRBD2 (6 bases). Per the germline V gene, CDR1 is SGHRS and CDR2 is YFSETQ. This CDR3 region has 16 residues. The V end lost 4 bases, the J end lost 2 bases, and 15 bases lay between the germline ends. The CDR3 bases are TGCGCCAGCAGCCCAGCCGGGACTTACAACACCGGGGAGCTGTTTTTT. The encoded protein is CASSPAGTYNTGELFF. The full variable domain, with the rest looked up from reference TRBV5-1 and TRBJ2-2, is KAGVTQTPRYLIKTRGQQVTLSCSPISGHRSVSWYQQTPGQGLQFLFEYFSETQRNKGNFPGRFSGRQFSNSRSEMNVSTLELGDSALYLCASSPAGTYNTGELFFGEGSRLTVL.

CDR3: CASSPAGRIEETQYF. CDR3 DNA sequence: TGTGCCAGCAGCCCAGCAGGCAGAATCGAAGAGACCCAGTACTTC. The V call is TRBV7-6, the J call TRBJ2-5; D uncertain. V shed 5 bases and J shed 3 bases, with 16 bases lying between them. Per germline, CDR1 SGHVS and CDR2 FNYEAQ. CDR3 length: 15 residues.

This chain connects TRBV15 to TRBJ1-1; D might be TRBD1 (5 bases). Germline V gives CDR1 LNHNV, CDR2 YYDKDF (reference sequence). The CDR3 contains 13 residues. The V gene lost 3 bases and the J gene lost 4 bases, with 9 bases spanning the gap. The CDR3 loop is CATSRGGVTEAFF. The CDR3 DNA follows: TGTGCCACCAGCAGGGGAGGGGTCACTGAAGCTTTCTTT.